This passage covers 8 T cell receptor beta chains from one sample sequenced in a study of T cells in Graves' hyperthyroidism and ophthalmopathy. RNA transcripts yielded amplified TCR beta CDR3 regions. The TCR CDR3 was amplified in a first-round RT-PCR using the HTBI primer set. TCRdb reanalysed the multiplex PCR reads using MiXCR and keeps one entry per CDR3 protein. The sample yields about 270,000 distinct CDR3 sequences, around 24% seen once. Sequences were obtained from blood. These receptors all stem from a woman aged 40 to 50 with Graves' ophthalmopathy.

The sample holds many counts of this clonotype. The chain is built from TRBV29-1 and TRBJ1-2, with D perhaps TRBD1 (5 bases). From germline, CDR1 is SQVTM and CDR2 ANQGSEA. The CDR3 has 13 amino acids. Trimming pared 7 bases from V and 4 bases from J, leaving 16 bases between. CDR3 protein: CSAYWGGIYGYTF. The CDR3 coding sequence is TGCAGCGCCTACTGGGGGGGGATCTATGGCTACACCTTC.

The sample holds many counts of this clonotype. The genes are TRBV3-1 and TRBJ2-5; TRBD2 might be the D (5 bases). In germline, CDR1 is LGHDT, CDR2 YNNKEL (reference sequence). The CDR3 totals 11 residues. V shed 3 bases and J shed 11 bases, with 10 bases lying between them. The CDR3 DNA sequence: TGTGCCAGCAGCCAGATGAGGGTACAGTACTTC. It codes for CASSQMRVQYF.

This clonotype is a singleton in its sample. The CDR3 region has the DNA TGTGCCAGCAGCCAAAGAGGACTAGCGGCCACACAAGAGACCCAGTACTTC. Residues: CASSQRGLAATQETQYF. The V and J genes are TRBV11-2 and TRBJ2-5; TRBD2 agrees at 10 bases. In germline, CDR1 is SGHAT, CDR2 FQNNGV. Trimming at V came to 5 bases and at J to 2 bases, leaving 11 bases not matched to a gene. CDR3 length equals 17 residues. The whole variable domain, remainder taken from reference TRBV11-2 and TRBJ2-5, is EAGVAQSPRYKIIEKRQSVAFWCNPISGHATLYWYQQILGQGPKLLIQFQNNGVVDDSQLPKDRFSAERLKGVDSTLKIQPAKLEDSAVYLCASSQRGLAATQETQYFGPGTRLLVL.

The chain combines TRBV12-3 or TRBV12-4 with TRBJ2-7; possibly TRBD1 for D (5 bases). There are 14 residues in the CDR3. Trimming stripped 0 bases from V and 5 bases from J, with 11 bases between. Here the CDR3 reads CASSLAAGSHEQYF. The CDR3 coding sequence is TGTGCCAGCAGTTTAGCTGCAGGGTCCCACGAGCAGTACTTC.

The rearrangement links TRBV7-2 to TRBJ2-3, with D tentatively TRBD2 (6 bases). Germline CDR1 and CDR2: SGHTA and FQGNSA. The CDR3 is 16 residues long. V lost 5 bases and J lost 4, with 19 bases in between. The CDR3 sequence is CASSQAPTGGSDTQYF. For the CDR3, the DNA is TGTGCCAGCAGCCAAGCGCCGACCGGGGGATCAGATACGCAGTATTTT.

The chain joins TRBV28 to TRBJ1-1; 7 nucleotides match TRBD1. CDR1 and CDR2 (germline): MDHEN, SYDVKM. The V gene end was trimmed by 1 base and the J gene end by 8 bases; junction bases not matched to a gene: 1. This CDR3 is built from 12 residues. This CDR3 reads CASSLSQGEAFF. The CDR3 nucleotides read TGTGCCAGCAGTTTATCACAGGGGGAAGCTTTCTTT.

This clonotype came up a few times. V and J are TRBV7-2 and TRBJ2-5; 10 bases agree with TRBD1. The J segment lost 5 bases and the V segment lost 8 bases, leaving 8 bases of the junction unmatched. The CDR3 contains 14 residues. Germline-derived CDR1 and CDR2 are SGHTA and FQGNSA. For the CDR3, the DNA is TGTGCCAGCCAGGGGGGGACAGGGGAGGAGACCCAGTACTTC. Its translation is CASQGGTGEETQYF.

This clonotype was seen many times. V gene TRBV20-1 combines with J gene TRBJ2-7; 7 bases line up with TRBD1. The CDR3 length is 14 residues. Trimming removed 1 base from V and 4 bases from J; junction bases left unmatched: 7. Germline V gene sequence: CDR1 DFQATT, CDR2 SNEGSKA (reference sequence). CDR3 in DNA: TGCAGTGCTAGAGTTATCCGGGACAGATACGAGCAGTACTTC. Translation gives CSARVIRDRYEQYF.